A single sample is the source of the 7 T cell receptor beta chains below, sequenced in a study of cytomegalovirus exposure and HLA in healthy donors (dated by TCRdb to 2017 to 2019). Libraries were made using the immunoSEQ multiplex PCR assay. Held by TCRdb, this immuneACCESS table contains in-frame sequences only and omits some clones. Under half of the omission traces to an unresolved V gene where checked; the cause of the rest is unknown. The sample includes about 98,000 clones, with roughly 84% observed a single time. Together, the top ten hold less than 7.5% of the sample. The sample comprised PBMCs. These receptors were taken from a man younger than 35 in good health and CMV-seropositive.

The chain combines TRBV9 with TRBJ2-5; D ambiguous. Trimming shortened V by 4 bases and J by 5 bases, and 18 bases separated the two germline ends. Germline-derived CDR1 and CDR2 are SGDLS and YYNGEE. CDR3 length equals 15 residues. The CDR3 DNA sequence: TGTGCCAGCAGCCCCCGCCCGGGTGGGTACGAGACCCAGTACTTC. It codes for CASSPRPGGYETQYF.

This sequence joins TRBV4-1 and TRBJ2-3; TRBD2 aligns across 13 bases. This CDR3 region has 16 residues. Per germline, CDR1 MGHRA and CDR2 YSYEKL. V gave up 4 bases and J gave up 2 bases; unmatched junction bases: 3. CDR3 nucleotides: TGCGCCAGCAGCCTAGGGACTAGCGGGGACACAGATACGCAGTATTTT. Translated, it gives CASSLGTSGDTDTQYF.

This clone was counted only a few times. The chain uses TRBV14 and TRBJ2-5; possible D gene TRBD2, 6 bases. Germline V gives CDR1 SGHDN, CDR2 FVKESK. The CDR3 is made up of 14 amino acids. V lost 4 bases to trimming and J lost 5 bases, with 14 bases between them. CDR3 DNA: TGTGCCAGCAGCCGGTGGGGGGATGGGGAGACCCAGTACTTC. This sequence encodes CASSRWGDGETQYF.

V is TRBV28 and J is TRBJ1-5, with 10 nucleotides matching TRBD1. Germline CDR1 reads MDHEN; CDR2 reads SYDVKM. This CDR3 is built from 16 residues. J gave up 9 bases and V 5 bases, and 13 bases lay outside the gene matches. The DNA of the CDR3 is TGTGCCAGCAGTGACTGGGGGACAGGGGAAAGTGGGCCCCAGCATTTT. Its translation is CASSDWGTGESGPQHF.

For the CDR3, the DNA is TGTGCCAGCAGTACTAGCGGGAGCACCGGGGAGCTGTTTTTT. Its translation is CASSTSGSTGELFF. The rearrangement uses TRBV5-6 and TRBJ2-2; 11 positions match TRBD2. The CDR3 runs 14 residues. Germline trimming cut 5 bases from V and 4 bases from J; bases unmatched to any gene: 1. Germline V gene sequence: CDR1 SGHDT, CDR2 YYEEEE.

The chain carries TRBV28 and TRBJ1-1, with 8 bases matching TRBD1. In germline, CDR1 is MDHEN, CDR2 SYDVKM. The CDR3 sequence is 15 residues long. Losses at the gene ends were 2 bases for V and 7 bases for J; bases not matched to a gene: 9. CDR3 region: CASSLRTGSEGEAFF. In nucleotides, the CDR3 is TGTGCCAGCAGTTTAAGGACAGGGAGCGAAGGTGAAGCTTTCTTT. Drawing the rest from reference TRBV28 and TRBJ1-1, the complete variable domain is DVKVTQSSRYLVKRTGEKVFLECVQDMDHENMFWYRQDPGLGLRLIYFSYDVKMKEKGDIPEGYSVSREKKERFSLILESASTNQTSMYLCASSLRTGSEGEAFFGQGTRLTVV.

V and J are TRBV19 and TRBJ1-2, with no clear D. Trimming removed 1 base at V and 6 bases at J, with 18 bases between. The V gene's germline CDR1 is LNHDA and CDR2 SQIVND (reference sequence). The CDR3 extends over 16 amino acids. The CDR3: CASSIVEGLARDGYTF. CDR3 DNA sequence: TGTGCCAGTAGTATAGTAGAGGGCCTAGCTCGTGATGGCTACACCTTC.